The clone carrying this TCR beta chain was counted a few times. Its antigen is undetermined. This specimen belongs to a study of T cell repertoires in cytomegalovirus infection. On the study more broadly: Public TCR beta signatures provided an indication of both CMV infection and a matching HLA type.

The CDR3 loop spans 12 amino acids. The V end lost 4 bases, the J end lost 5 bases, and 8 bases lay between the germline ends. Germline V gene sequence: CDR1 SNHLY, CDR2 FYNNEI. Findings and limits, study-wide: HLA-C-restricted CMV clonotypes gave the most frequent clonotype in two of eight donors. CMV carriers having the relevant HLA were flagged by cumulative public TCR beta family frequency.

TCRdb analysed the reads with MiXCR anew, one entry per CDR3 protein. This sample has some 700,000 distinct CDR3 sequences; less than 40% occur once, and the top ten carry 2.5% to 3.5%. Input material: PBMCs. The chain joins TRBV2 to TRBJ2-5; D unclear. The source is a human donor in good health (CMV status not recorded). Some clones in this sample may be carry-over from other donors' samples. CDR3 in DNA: TGTGCCAGCAGTGCACGCTGGGAGACCCAGTACTTC. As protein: CASSARWETQYF.